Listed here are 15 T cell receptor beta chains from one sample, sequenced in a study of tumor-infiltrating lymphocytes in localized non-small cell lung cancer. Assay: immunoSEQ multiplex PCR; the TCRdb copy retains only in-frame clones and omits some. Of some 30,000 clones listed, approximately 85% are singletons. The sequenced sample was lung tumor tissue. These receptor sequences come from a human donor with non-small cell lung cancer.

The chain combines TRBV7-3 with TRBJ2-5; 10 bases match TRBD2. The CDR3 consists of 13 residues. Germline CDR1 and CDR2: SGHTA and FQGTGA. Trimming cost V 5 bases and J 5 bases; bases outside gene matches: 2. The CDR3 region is CASSRTSGETQYF. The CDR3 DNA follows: TGTGCCAGCAGCCGGACTAGCGGTGAGACCCAGTACTTC.

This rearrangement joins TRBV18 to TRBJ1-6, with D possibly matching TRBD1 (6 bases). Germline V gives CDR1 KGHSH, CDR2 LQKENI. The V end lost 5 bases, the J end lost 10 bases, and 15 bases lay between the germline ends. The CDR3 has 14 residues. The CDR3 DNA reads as TGTGCCAGCTCATTGCCGGGGGCGAACTCACCCCTCCACTTT. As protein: CASSLPGANSPLHF.

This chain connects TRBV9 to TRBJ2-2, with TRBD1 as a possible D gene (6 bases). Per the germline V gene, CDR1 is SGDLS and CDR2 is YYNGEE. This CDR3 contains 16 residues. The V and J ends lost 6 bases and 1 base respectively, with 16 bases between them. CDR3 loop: CASTHEGGRNTGELFF. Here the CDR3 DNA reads TGTGCCAGCACCCATGAAGGGGGTAGGAACACCGGGGAGCTGTTTTTT.

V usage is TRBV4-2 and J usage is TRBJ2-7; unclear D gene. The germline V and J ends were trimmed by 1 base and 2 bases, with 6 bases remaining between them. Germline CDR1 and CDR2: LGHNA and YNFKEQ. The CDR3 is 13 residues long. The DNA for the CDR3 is TGTGCCAGCAGCCAAGTCGGGCCCTACGAGCAGTACTTC. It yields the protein CASSQVGPYEQYF.

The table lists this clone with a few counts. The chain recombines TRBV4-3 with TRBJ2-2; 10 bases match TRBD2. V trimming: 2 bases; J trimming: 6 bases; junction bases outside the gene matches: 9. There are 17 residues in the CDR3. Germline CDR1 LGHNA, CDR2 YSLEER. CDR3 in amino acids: CASSQRRAGGPPGELFF. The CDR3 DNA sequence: TGCGCCAGCAGCCAAAGGCGAGCGGGGGGGCCGCCCGGGGAGCTGTTTTTT.

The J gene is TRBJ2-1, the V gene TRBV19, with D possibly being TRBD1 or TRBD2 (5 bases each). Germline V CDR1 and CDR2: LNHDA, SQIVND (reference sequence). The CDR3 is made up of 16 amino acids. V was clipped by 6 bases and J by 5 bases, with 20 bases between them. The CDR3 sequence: CASREGARGRHNEQFF. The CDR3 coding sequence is TGTGCCAGTAGAGAAGGGGCGAGGGGTCGACACAATGAGCAGTTCTTC.

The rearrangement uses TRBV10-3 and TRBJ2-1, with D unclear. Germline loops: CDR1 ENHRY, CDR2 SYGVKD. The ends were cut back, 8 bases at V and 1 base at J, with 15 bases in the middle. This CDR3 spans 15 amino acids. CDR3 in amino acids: CAILRGPGSYNEQFF. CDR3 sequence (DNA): TGTGCCATCTTAAGAGGCCCAGGATCCTACAATGAGCAGTTCTTC.

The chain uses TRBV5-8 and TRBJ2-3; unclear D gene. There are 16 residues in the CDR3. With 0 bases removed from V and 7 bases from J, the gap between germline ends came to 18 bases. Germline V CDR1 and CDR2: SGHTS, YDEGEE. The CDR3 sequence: CASSLALSDRAYTQYF. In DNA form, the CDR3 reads TGTGCCAGCAGCTTGGCCTTGTCGGACCGCGCGTATACGCAGTATTTT.

CDR3 DNA: TGCGCCAGCAGCCCCTTCTGGAGAGGGGGCTCCTACGAGCAGTACTTC. This translates into CASSPFWRGGSYEQYF. The chain couples TRBV4-3 to TRBJ2-7; perhaps TRBD1 as D (6 bases). V lost 4 bases and J lost 0, with 16 bases in between. CDR3 size: 16 residues. CDR1 is LGHNA and CDR2 is YSLEER in the germline V gene.

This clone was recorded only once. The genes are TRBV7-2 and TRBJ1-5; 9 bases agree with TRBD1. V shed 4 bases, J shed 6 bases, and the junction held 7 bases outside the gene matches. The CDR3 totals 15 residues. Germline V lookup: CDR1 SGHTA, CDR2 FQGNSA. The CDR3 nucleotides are TGTGCCAGCAGCTCACAGGGGGCCCTGGGTCAGCCCCAGCATTTT. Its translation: CASSSQGALGQPQHF.

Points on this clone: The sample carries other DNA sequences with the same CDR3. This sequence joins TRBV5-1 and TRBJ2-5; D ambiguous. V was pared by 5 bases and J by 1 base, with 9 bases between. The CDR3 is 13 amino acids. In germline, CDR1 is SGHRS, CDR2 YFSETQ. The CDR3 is CASRSQPQETQYF. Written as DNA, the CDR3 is TGCGCCAGCAGGTCACAACCCCAAGAGACCCAGTACTTC.

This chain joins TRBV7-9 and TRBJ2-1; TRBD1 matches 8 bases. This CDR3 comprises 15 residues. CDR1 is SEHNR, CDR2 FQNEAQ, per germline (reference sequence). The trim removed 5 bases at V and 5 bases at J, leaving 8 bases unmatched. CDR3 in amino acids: CASSLTGTGDNEQFF. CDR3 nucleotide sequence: TGTGCCAGCAGCCTAACCGGGACAGGCGACAATGAGCAGTTCTTC.

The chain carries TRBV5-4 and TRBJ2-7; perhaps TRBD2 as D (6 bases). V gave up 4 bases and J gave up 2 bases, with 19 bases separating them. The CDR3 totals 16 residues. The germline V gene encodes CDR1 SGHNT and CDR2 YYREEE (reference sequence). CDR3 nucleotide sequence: TGTGCCAGCAGCCGAGGAGGGAGGACTATGCCCTACGAGCAGTACTTC. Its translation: CASSRGGRTMPYEQYF.

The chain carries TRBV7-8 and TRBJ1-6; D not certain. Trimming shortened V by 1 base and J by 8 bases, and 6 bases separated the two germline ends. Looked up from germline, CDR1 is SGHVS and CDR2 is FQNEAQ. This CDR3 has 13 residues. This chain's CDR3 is CASSLGTDSPLHF. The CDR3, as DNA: TGTGCCAGCAGCTTAGGGACGGATTCACCCCTCCACTTT.

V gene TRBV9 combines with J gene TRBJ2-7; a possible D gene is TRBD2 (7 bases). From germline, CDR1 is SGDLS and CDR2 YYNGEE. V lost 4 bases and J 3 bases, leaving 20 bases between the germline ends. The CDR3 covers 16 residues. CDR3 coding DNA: TGTGCCAGCAGCCCGTGGCAGGGGACTAACCTCTACGAGCAGTACTTC. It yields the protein CASSPWQGTNLYEQYF.